By frequency in the sample, the clone carrying this T cell receptor beta chain is medium-sized. Its antigen is as yet unknown. Not a single patient had been given any form of treatment at any point before undergoing thyroid surgery. This sample was included in a study of metastatic and nonmetastatic thyroid tumors. The study, taken as a whole, reports: Significantly greater TCR beta diversity was reportedly found in malignant thyroid tumors than in benign nodules (in blood and tumor).

Germline values: CDR1 DFQATT, CDR2 SNEGSKA (reference sequence). After removal of 5 bases from V and 7 bases from J, the junction contained 6 bases not matched to a gene. CDR3 length: 13 amino acids. Via MiXCR, TCRdb re-called the PCR reads. The data hold 13,000 to 15,000 clones, with roughly 25% observed a single time. V is TRBV20-1 and J is TRBJ2-7, with 12 bases fitting TRBD2. The source of this sequence is a female donor with papillary thyroid cancer or a benign thyroid nodule (not recorded which). Some clones in this sample may be carry-over from other donors' samples. What was sequenced was tumor tissue. The CDR3 reads CSAFLAGGGEQYF. CDR3 nucleotides: TGCAGTGCTTTCCTAGCGGGAGGGGGGGAGCAGTACTTC.